This T cell receptor (beta chain) was recorded in a study of T-cell reconstitution after alpha-beta-depleted transplantation in children. Unique molecular identifiers were used in preparing the TCRbeta library. TCRdb independently ran MiXCR on the PCR reads; one entry per CDR3 protein. This sample yields 500,000 to 650,000 distinct CDR3 sequences, of which 13% are seen a single time; 2% to 2.5% belongs to the top ten. This clonotype was picked up a small number of times. This CDR3 region has 17 residues. CDR1 and CDR2 from the germline V gene are MDHEN and SYDVKM. The V and J ends lost 4 bases and 0 bases respectively, with 15 bases between them.

The receptor was isolated from a male patient younger than 18 who had a stem cell transplant for acute myeloid leukemia, so the T cells may come from the graft donor. The sample in question was PBMCs, mostly from graft donor cells, obtained 360 days after TCRalphabeta/CD19-depleted stem cell transplant. J is TRBJ1-4 and V is TRBV28; D remains unclear. CDR3 protein: CASSSPAGLTTNEKLFF. For the CDR3, the DNA is TGTGCCAGCAGTTCCCCGGCAGGTCTCACAACTAATGAAAAACTGTTTTTT. The full variable domain, rest sourced from reference TRBV28 and TRBJ1-4, is DVKVTQSSRYLVKRTGEKVFLECVQDMDHENMFWYRQDPGLGLRLIYFSYDVKMKEKGDIPEGYSVSREKKERFSLILESASTNQTSMYLCASSSPAGLTTNEKLFFGSGTQLSVL.